One sample yielded the 4 T cell receptor beta chains listed below, sequenced in a study of T and B cells in COVID-19 patients. Multiplex PCR with BIOMED2 TRB-A/B primer pools amplified TRB rearrangements. TCRdb called the multiplex PCR reads again in MiXCR, with one record for every CDR3 protein. The sample carries roughly 18,000 distinct CDR3 sequences, approximately 30% recorded once. Each TRB amplification used roughly 220-550 ng of genomic DNA from blood. The sample consisted of blood. All receptors come from a human donor who had recovered from COVID-19.

This clonotype was counted at least ten times. The chain is built from TRBV6-5 and TRBJ2-1, with 11 nucleotides matching TRBD2. V trimming: 4 bases; J trimming: 9 bases; junction bases outside the gene matches: 8. Germline loops: CDR1 MNHEY, CDR2 SVGAGI. This CDR3 is 15 amino acids long. CDR3 region: CASSFSSGGPAEQFF. DNA for the CDR3: TGTGCCAGCAGTTTCTCTAGCGGGGGGCCGGCTGAGCAGTTCTTC.

The CDR3 region is CASSEVQGDTQYF. The CDR3 DNA reads TGTGCCAGCAGTGAGGTACAGGGTGATACGCAGTATTTT. The chain uses TRBV6-4 and TRBJ2-3; TRBD1 might be the D (6 bases). CDR3 length: 13 residues. V shed 3 bases and J shed 6 bases, with 10 bases lying between them. Germline CDR1 MRHNA, CDR2 SNTAGT.

CDR3 sequence: CAIDGTGTNTEAFF. CDR3 nucleotides: TGTGCCATCGACGGGACAGGGACGAACACTGAAGCTTTCTTT. This chain connects TRBV10-3 to TRBJ1-1, with 9 bases identical to TRBD1. The CDR3 length is 14 residues. V shed 8 bases, J shed 1 base, and the junction held 5 bases outside the gene matches. Looked up from germline, CDR1 is ENHRY and CDR2 is SYGVKD.

J is TRBJ2-7 and V is TRBV12-3 or TRBV12-4; 7 bases map to TRBD1. This CDR3 is built from 16 residues. V lost 7 bases to trimming and J lost 1 base; unmatched junction nucleotides: 13. DNA for the CDR3: TGTGCCAGCAATAACGGTGAGAGACAGGGATCCTACGAGCAGTACTTC. It translates to CASNNGERQGSYEQYF.